The rows below give T cell receptor beta chains drawn from one sample of a study of blood T cell repertoires in COVID-19. The assay was immunoSEQ multiplex PCR, and TCRdb's table has in-frame clones only and misses some. The profile covers 55,000 to 65,000 clones, with approximately 90% appearing a single time and 1.6% taken by the ten largest. Sequenced: peripheral blood. All receptors derive from a human donor in a cohort sampled during active COVID-19. Both conserved end residues are part of each CDR3. A D gene is named only where the DNA matches it firmly.

v_gene,j_gene,d_gene,CDR3aa
TRBV11-2,TRBJ2-1,.,CASSFYQGILYNEQFF
TRBV18,TRBJ1-2,.,CASSGDTKNYGYTF
TRBV7-9,TRBJ1-1,.,CASSLTGGTQSMEAFF
TRBV2,TRBJ2-1,TRBD2,CASSGLAGAGNEQFF
TRBV7-9,TRBJ2-3,TRBD2,CASSWGLAGIGTDTQYF
TRBV5-4,TRBJ2-1,.,CASSFQYNEQFF
TRBV19,TRBJ2-1,.,CATHREQFF
TRBV5-1,TRBJ2-2,.,CASSFESGELFF
TRBV27,TRBJ1-6,.,CASSFLQGNSPLHF
TRBV5-6,TRBJ2-5,.,CASSLRGQETQYF
TRBV2,TRBJ1-4,TRBD1,CASRQGLTGDWRFSEKLFF
TRBV28,TRBJ1-1,.,CASQTVEAFF
TRBV28,TRBJ1-1,TRBD1,CASSPPGQGAFF
TRBV5-6,TRBJ2-1,.,CASSLPGNEQFF
TRBV5-4,TRBJ2-1,TRBD2,CASSLGSGRGSYNEQFF
TRBV6-5,TRBJ2-1,.,CASRPLSSTYNEQFF
TRBV27,TRBJ1-4,.,CASSSFPATNEKLFF
TRBV3-1/TRBV3-2,TRBJ1-4,.,CASSTKGGGNEKLFF
TRBV7-2,TRBJ2-5,.,CASSLDGGAWYQETQYF
TRBV5-5,TRBJ2-1,TRBD2,CASSLWTSGRVNEQFF
TRBV19,TRBJ2-1,TRBD2,CASSEGLAGGSLKGQFF
TRBV18,TRBJ2-5,TRBD1,CASSVTGTEQETQYF
TRBV18,TRBJ1-1,.,CASSPFRQNTEAFF
TRBV7-2,TRBJ2-3,.,CASSLIRGSTDTQYF
TRBV6-2/TRBV6-3,TRBJ2-1,TRBD1,CASTPLGQGANEQFF
TRBV28,TRBJ1-6,.,CASSLPTGRVTNSPLHF
TRBV10-1,TRBJ2-6,TRBD1,CASSEGGSGANVLTF
TRBV5-4,TRBJ2-5,TRBD2,CASSWTSGYQETQYF
TRBV27,TRBJ2-2,TRBD2,CASSFGLAGLGELFF
TRBV4-2,TRBJ2-7,.,CASSQETTDPYEQYF
TRBV11-3,TRBJ2-1,TRBD2,CASSLGTSENNEQFF
TRBV5-4,TRBJ2-1,.,CASSLGGHYNEQFF
TRBV10-3,TRBJ2-5,.,CAISGFRGGETQYF
TRBV9,TRBJ2-7,TRBD2,CASSPTLAGGPYEQYF
TRBV6-2/TRBV6-3,TRBJ2-1,TRBD1,CASSYKQGGEQFF
TRBV18,TRBJ2-2,.,CASSPNRANTGELFF
TRBV7-2,TRBJ2-1,TRBD1,CASSSDRGTHNEQFF
TRBV4-1,TRBJ2-7,.,CASSQDRPGPRSYEQYF
TRBV15,TRBJ2-3,TRBD2,CATSTLGAGGSDTQYF
TRBV6-4,TRBJ2-1,.,CASSDVEGTRQFF
TRBV5-1,TRBJ2-2,TRBD1,CASSQGTGWTGELFF
TRBV6-4,TRBJ2-7,TRBD2,CASRPWTSDRWEQYF
TRBV27,TRBJ1-5,.,CASSLNSGQPQHF
TRBV28,TRBJ1-1,TRBD1,CASSPRQGKAFF
TRBV6-5,TRBJ2-7,.,CASSWRGQTYEQYF
TRBV4-1,TRBJ1-5,.,CASSQDRAVSGQPQHF